The clone carrying this T cell receptor (beta chain) was recorded only once. Some clones are missing from TCRdb's copy, which holds only in-frame ones; the method was immunoSEQ multiplex PCR. This repertoire shows approximately 230,000 clones, 85% to 90% found once; its top ten account for 1.5% to 2%. Cohort assignment relied on participant-reported clinical history. The data belong to a study of blood T cell repertoires in COVID-19. Study in general: Samples of COVID-19 (acute and convalescent) were obtained from the United States, Italy and Spain.

The V gene's germline CDR1 is SEHNR and CDR2 FQNEAQ (reference sequence). Trimming left V 1 base short and J 4 bases short, with 7 bases between. This CDR3 region has 14 residues. This chain uses TRBV7-9 with TRBJ2-2, with D perhaps matching TRBD1 (5 bases). The sequence was obtained from a man aged 40-55 years who had recovered from COVID-19. Sample: PBMCs or T cells enriched from blood (not recorded which). This chain's CDR3 is CASSLEGATGELFF. The CDR3 DNA sequence: TGTGCCAGCAGCTTAGAAGGGGCCACCGGGGAGCTGTTTTTT.